This T cell receptor (beta chain) was recovered during a study of shared clonotypes between healthy human individuals. From germline, CDR1 is SGHDN and CDR2 FVKESK. V lost 0 bases and J lost 8, with 13 bases in between. CDR3 length: 14 amino acids. Method: immunoSEQ multiplex PCR; TCRdb's copy keeps in-frame clones and lacks some. The table lists 2 million to 3 million clones, approximately 94% of them singletons. The chain employs TRBV14 and TRBJ1-1; D not certain. The sequenced sample was naive CD4+ T cells from PBMCs. Stated subset: CD45RA+ positively selected. The TCR originated in a man aged 18 to 29 in good health. Some clones in this sample may be carry-over from other donors' samples. The CDR3 spells CASSQDPFRGEAFF. The DNA for the CDR3 is TGTGCCAGCAGCCAAGATCCATTTCGGGGAGAAGCTTTCTTT.